This T cell receptor beta chain was sequenced for a study of breast tumors, draining lymph nodes, adjacent tissues. Study observations and caveats: Data only fit, rather than demonstrated, lymph node origin of most tumor T cells. Luminal-like breast cancer showed significantly higher tumor–nontumor repertoire similarity than basal-like. Tumor repertoires ranked between lymph nodes and nontumor tissue in diversity, with V and J gene preferences. The data were judged consistent with most tumor T cells coming from lymph node and expanding in tumor.

TCRdb passed the multiplex PCR reads through MiXCR, listing each CDR3 protein once. The sample carries approximately 230,000 distinct CDR3 sequences, less than 40% recorded once. On this clonotype: Its matching antigen is unknown.

Samples came from axillary lymph nodes draining the breast cancer. The CDR3 loop spans 15 amino acids. CDR1 and CDR2 from the germline V gene are KGHDR and SFDVKD. Between the trimmed V and J ends, which lost 3 bases and 9 bases, there was a span of 14 bases. The specimen sequenced was axillary lymph node tissue. The rearrangement links TRBV24-1 to TRBJ1-6, with D perhaps TRBD1 (6 bases). The clonotype comes from a female donor with breast cancer. Some clones in this sample may be carry-over from other donors' samples. The CDR3 region has the DNA TGTGCCACCAGTGATCGACCGAAAGGGGGTTCACCCCTCCACTTT. Encoded protein: CATSDRPKGGSPLHF.